This is a list of T cell receptor beta chains from one sample in a study of long-term antiretroviral therapy in people with HIV. Profiling relied on immunoSEQ multiplex PCR, and the TCRdb table lists in-frame clones only, not all of them. The sample contains approximately 32,000 clones, roughly 80% of which appear only once. Sequencing was performed on unsorted PBMCs, taken 0.4 years before starting antiretroviral therapy. The receptors stem from a young man with HIV. Both conserved end residues are part of each CDR3. The D gene is left open where the match is weak. Only part of the rows carry a size: once, few, many, or a class if the clone is expanded.

V gene,J gene,D gene,clone size,CDR3 length,CDR3 protein,CDR3 DNA
TRBV25-1,TRBJ1-2,.,few,13,CASSEGVHYGYTF,TGTGCCAGCAGTGAGGGGGTACACTATGGCTACACCTTC
TRBV5-1,TRBJ2-7,.,.,14,CASSVVGGDYEQYF,TGCGCCAGCAGCGTCGTTGGGGGCGACTACGAGCAGTACTTC
TRBV6-5,TRBJ2-7,TRBD1,once,15,CASSYWGRGTYEQYF,TGTGCCAGCAGTTACTGGGGCAGGGGGACCTACGAGCAGTACTTC
TRBV4-3,TRBJ2-2,TRBD2,.,16,CASSPRAGRYTGELFF,TGCGCCAGCAGCCCCCGAGCGGGGAGATACACCGGGGAGCTGTTTTTT
TRBV7-9,TRBJ1-2,.,.,16,CASSLETGTAYEGYTF,TGTGCCAGCAGCTTAGAGACCGGGACGGCTTATGAAGGCTACACCTTC
TRBV28,TRBJ2-2,TRBD2,.,15,CASSPSGRITGELFF,TGTGCCAGCAGCCCTAGCGGGAGGATCACCGGGGAGCTGTTTTTT
TRBV9,TRBJ1-2,.,.,13,CASSVSGSYGYTF,TGTGCCAGCAGCGTATCAGGGAGCTATGGCTACACCTTC
TRBV19,TRBJ1-5,.,.,16,CASSLRRGGRSQPQHF,TGTGCCAGTAGTCTAAGACGCGGGGGCCGGAGTCAGCCCCAGCATTTT
TRBV11-2,TRBJ2-2,.,.,15,CASSPLTANTGELFF,TGTGCCAGCAGCCCACTTACAGCGAACACCGGGGAGCTGTTTTTT
TRBV30,TRBJ2-3,TRBD2,.,18,CAWSRGTSGRPGTDTQYF,TGTGCCTGGAGTCGCGGGACTAGCGGGAGGCCAGGCACAGATACGCAGTATTTT
TRBV6-4,TRBJ1-6,.,.,13,CASSAGDNSPLHF,TGTGCCAGCTCGGCGGGGGATAATTCACCCCTCCACTTT
TRBV7-3,TRBJ2-7,TRBD1,.,15,CASSSWGQGPYEQYF,TGTGCCAGCAGCTCTTGGGGACAGGGGCCCTACGAGCAGTACTTC
TRBV6-4,TRBJ1-5,TRBD1,few,14,CASSESGGGQPQHF,TGTGCCAGCAGTGAGTCAGGGGGAGGTCAGCCCCAGCATTTT
TRBV6-5,TRBJ1-2,.,.,15,CASSYSGGESYGYTF,TGTGCCAGCAGTTACTCGGGCGGGGAAAGCTATGGCTACACCTTC
TRBV10-3,TRBJ1-6,.,few,14,CAISDAGDNSPLHF,TGTGCCATCAGTGACGCAGGGGACAATTCACCCCTCCACTTT
TRBV7-2,TRBJ1-2,.,.,13,CASSLSGRGGYTF,TGTGCCAGCAGCTTAAGCGGGAGGGGTGGCTACACCTTC
TRBV7-2,TRBJ1-1,.,.,16,CASSLGPSIVNTEAFF,TGTGCCAGCAGCCTGGGACCCTCTATTGTGAACACTGAAGCTTTCTTT
TRBV6-1,TRBJ2-1,.,.,11,CASNWWDEQFF,TGTGCCAGCAATTGGTGGGATGAGCAGTTCTTC
TRBV19,TRBJ1-3,TRBD1,once,15,CASSGQASSGNTIYF,TGTGCCAGTAGTGGACAGGCGAGCTCTGGAAACACCATATATTTT
TRBV6-6,TRBJ1-2,.,once,12,CASLDGRYGYTF,TGTGCCAGTCTCGACGGACGCTATGGCTACACCTTC
TRBV7-3,TRBJ1-1,.,.,16,CASSFTPGSMNTEAFF,TGTGCCAGCAGCTTCACCCCAGGGTCAATGAACACTGAAGCTTTCTTT
TRBV5-6,TRBJ2-7,.,.,13,CASSLDRVYEQYF,TGTGCCAGCAGCTTGGACAGGGTCTACGAGCAGTACTTC
TRBV5-4,TRBJ2-5,TRBD1,.,16,CASSYATGGVMETQYF,TGTGCCAGCAGCTACGCGACAGGGGGCGTAATGGAGACCCAGTACTTC
TRBV5-1,TRBJ1-1,.,.,14,CASNAQYLNTEAFF,TGCGCCAGCAACGCCCAATATCTGAACACTGAAGCTTTCTTT
TRBV5-5,TRBJ1-2,TRBD1,.,14,CASSYPGQGYGYTF,TGTGCCAGCAGCTACCCCGGACAGGGGTACGGCTACACCTTC
TRBV4-3,TRBJ1-2,.,.,15,CASSQEIAREDGYTF,TGCGCCAGCAGCCAAGAAATCGCCAGGGAAGATGGCTACACCTTC
TRBV4-1,TRBJ1-2,TRBD1,.,15,CASSQGTGGIYGYTF,TGCGCCAGCAGCCAAGGGACAGGGGGGATCTATGGCTACACCTTC